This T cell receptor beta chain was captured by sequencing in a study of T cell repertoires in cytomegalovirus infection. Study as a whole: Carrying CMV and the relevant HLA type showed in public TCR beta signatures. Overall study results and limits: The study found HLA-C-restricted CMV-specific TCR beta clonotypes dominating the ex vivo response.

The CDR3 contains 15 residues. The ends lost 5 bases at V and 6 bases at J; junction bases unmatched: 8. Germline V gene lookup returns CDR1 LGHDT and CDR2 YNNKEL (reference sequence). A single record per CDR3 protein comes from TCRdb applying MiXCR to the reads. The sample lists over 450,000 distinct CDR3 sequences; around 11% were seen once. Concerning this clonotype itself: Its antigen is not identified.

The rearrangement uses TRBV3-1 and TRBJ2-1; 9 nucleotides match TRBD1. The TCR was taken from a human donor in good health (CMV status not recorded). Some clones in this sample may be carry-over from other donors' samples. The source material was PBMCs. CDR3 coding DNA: TGTGCCAGCAGCACCGGGACAGGGATTCCCAATGAGCAGTTCTTC. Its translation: CASSTGTGIPNEQFF.